The clone carrying this TCR beta chain has a count of ten or more. Its cognate antigen is unknown. Everyone who gave samples was a healthy Caucasian. This sample is drawn from a study of identical twins. Whole-study findings and limits: Findings came from cross-sectional statistics, without long-term follow-up of donors.

One entry per CDR3 protein, called by TCRdb with MiXCR from the 5' RACE reads. Among under 250,000 distinct CDR3 sequences, approximately 7.8% were seen once, and the ten largest hold roughly 5.4%. The sample was also linked to a second study, of yellow fever vaccine responses in identical twins.

The TCR sequence derives from a woman younger than 35 in good health. Sequencing input: CD8+ T cells sorted from blood.

This chain's CDR3 is CASSEVGGGLPYNEQFF. The CDR3 DNA sequence: TGTGCCAGCAGTGAAGTGGGTGGTGGGCTACCCTACAATGAGCAGTTCTTC. The V gene is TRBV25-1, the J gene TRBJ2-1, with D unresolved. The CDR3 spans 17 residues. Per germline, CDR1 MGHDK and CDR2 SYGVNS. V lost 2 bases, J lost 2 bases, and 16 bases lay in between.